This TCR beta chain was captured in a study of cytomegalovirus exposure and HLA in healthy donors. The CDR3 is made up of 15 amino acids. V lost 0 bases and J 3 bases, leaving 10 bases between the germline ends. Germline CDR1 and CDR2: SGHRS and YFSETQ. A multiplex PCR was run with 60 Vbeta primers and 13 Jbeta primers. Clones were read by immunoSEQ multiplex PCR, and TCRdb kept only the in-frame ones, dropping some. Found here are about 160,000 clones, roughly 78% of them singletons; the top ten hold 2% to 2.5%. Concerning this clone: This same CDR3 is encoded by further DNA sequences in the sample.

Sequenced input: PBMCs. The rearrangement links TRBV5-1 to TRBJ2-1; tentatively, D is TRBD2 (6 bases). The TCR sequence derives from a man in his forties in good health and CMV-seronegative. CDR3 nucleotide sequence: TGCGCCAGCAGCTTGGGAGCCGGGAGCTACAATGAGCAGTTCTTC. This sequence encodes CASSLGAGSYNEQFF.